Following are 30 T cell receptor beta chains from one sample sequenced in a study of identical twins. MiXCR, applied by TCRdb to the 5' RACE reads, yields one record per CDR3 protein. Among 310,000 or so distinct CDR3 sequences listed, about 8.9% were seen once. The same data also contributed to another study, on yellow fever vaccine responses in identical twins.

Sequences were obtained from memory (CD45RO+) T cells sorted from blood. Receptors were obtained from a woman younger than 30 in good health.

The table lists this clonotype with a few counts. The chain has TRBV5-1 and TRBJ2-3; D is undetermined. The V end was cut by 4 bases, the J end by 2 bases, with 11 bases between. Looked up from germline, CDR1 is SGHRS and CDR2 is YFSETQ. The CDR3 contains 14 residues. The CDR3, as DNA: TGCGCCAGCAGCGTGCTAGGCCACACAGATACGCAGTATTTT. This sequence encodes CASSVLGHTDTQYF.

Only a few counts were recorded for this clonotype. The genes are TRBV5-5 and TRBJ2-1, with 7 bases matching TRBD2. J lost 5 bases, V lost 5 bases, and 10 bases had no gene match. The germline gives CDR1 SGHKS, CDR2 YYEKEE (reference sequence). This CDR3 is built from 15 residues. The CDR3 here is CASSTNRDYHNEQFF. Here the CDR3 DNA reads TGTGCCAGCAGTACAAACCGGGACTATCACAATGAGCAGTTCTTC.

This clonotype came up many times. This chain joins TRBV2 and TRBJ1-2; D is possibly TRBD1 (6 bases). V lost 1 base and J lost 5, with 11 bases in between. The CDR3 covers 14 residues. From germline, CDR1 is SNHLY and CDR2 FYNNEI. The CDR3 sequence is CASSEGLTGYGYTF. The CDR3 DNA sequence: TGTGCCAGCAGTGAAGGGTTGACAGGATATGGCTACACCTTC.

This sequence joins TRBV9 and TRBJ2-2; D uncertain. In germline, CDR1 is SGDLS, CDR2 YYNGEE. With 0 bases removed from V and 8 bases from J, the gap between germline ends came to 5 bases. This CDR3 contains 12 residues. The CDR3 reads CASSVEGGELFF. For the CDR3, the DNA is TGTGCCAGCAGCGTAGAAGGGGGGGAGCTGTTTTTT.

The CDR3 loop is CASSKLAGAHEQYF. The CDR3, as DNA: TGTGCCAGCAGTAAACTAGCGGGAGCCCACGAGCAGTACTTC. This chain links TRBV27 with TRBJ2-7; 11 nucleotides match TRBD2. V gave up 5 bases and J gave up 5 bases; unmatched junction bases: 5. The CDR3 has 14 amino acids. Germline lookup yields CDR1 MNHEY and CDR2 SMNVEV (reference sequence).

The table lists this clonotype with a few counts. This chain connects TRBV10-3 to TRBJ1-5; 12 nucleotides align to TRBD1. The CDR3 spans 16 residues. With 5 bases clipped from V and 2 bases from J, the junction kept 4 bases outside the gene matches. Germline values: CDR1 ENHRY, CDR2 SYGVKD. CDR3 in DNA: TGTGCCATCAGTACGGGACAGGGGGCGGGCAATCAGCCCCAGCATTTT. Its protein is CAISTGQGAGNQPQHF.

This clonotype was observed at least ten times. The V and J genes are TRBV6-5 and TRBJ1-1; tentative D call: TRBD1 (5 bases). Trimming took 2 bases from V and 6 from J, leaving 10 bases between them. Germline CDR1 is MNHEY and CDR2 is SVGAGI. The CDR3 sequence is 13 residues long. The CDR3 DNA is TGTGCCAGCAGTTACCGGGGGTGGTCTGAAGCTTTCTTT. This encodes CASSYRGWSEAFF.

In this sample, this clonotype turned up a few times. This chain uses TRBV10-3 with TRBJ1-2; D gene unclear. V shed 3 bases and J shed 1 base, with 9 bases lying between them. The germline V gene has CDR1 ENHRY and CDR2 SYGVKD. This CDR3 comprises 14 residues. Here the CDR3 DNA reads TGTGCCATCAGTGACCATCTTAATAACTATGGCTACACCTTC. Encoded protein: CAISDHLNNYGYTF.

This clonotype was seen just once. This chain links TRBV19 with TRBJ2-7, with a weak D call TRBD2 (5 bases). Germline assignment: CDR1 LNHDA and CDR2 SQIVND (reference sequence). The CDR3 is 12 amino acids. The V gene lost 5 bases and the J gene lost 13 bases, with 18 bases spanning the gap. The CDR3: CASSAQASGFYF. As DNA, the CDR3 is TGTGCCAGTAGTGCCCAGGCATCGGGGTTTTACTTC.

The chain carries TRBV7-9 and TRBJ2-1, with TRBD1 identical over 8 bases. CDR1 is SEHNR, CDR2 FQNEAQ, per germline (reference sequence). The CDR3 consists of 15 residues. V dropped 5 bases and J dropped 7; count of bases not matched to a gene: 10. CDR3: CASSRTGGKINEQFF. The CDR3 DNA sequence: TGTGCCAGCAGCCGCACAGGGGGAAAGATTAATGAGCAGTTCTTC.

This clonotype has just a few counts. V usage is TRBV4-2 and J usage is TRBJ1-5; D is perhaps TRBD1 (6 bases). V was shortened by 5 bases and J by 0 bases, with 23 bases between the two germline ends. The length of the CDR3 is 19 residues. In germline, CDR1 is LGHNA, CDR2 YNFKEQ. The chain's CDR3 is CASSDPRPLQGPSNQPQHF. CDR3 DNA: TGTGCCAGCAGCGACCCTCGACCTCTACAGGGACCTAGCAATCAGCCCCAGCATTTT.

The sample holds many counts of this clonotype. The chain recombines TRBV14 with TRBJ1-4; tentatively, D is TRBD1 (5 bases). CDR1 SGHDN and CDR2 FVKESK come from the germline V gene. Trimming pared 1 base from V and 6 bases from J, leaving 12 bases between. This CDR3 has 15 amino acids. CDR3 region: CASSQVWGADEKLFF. The DNA for the CDR3 is TGTGCCAGCAGCCAAGTCTGGGGCGCAGATGAAAAACTGTTTTTT.

This clonotype was counted only a few times. The V gene is TRBV24-1, the J gene TRBJ1-1, with 8 bases aligning to TRBD1. Trimming took 4 bases from V and 1 from J; bases not matched to a gene: 4. The CDR3 spans 15 residues. The germline V gene encodes CDR1 KGHDR and CDR2 SFDVKD. The CDR3 protein is CATSDPGTGNTEAFF. The CDR3, as DNA: TGTGCCACCAGTGACCCCGGGACAGGGAACACTGAAGCTTTCTTT.

Ten or more counts support this clonotype. V is TRBV5-1 and J is TRBJ1-1; D is uncertain. Trimming removed 4 bases from V and 2 bases from J, with 12 bases in between. CDR1 and CDR2 from the germline V gene are SGHRS and YFSETQ. This CDR3 spans 14 amino acids. For the CDR3, the DNA is TGCGCCAGCAGCACCGGAAAGGTTAACACTGAAGCTTTCTTT. The encoded protein is CASSTGKVNTEAFF.

This clonotype was counted only a few times. The CDR3 region is CTSSQQRDFSSLSSYEQYV. The CDR3 region has the DNA TGCACCAGCAGCCAACAACGGGACTTTAGTTCATTAAGCTCCTACGAGCAGTACGTC. The chain joins TRBV1 to TRBJ2-7; the listed D gene, TRBD2, was not tested against the DNA. TRBV1 is annotated as a pseudogene. The CDR3 consists of 19 residues.

This clonotype was observed many times. The chain recombines TRBV5-1 with TRBJ2-7; D remains unclear. This CDR3 comprises 13 residues. Germline CDR1 reads SGHRS; CDR2 reads YFSETQ. Trimming pared 3 bases from V and 3 bases from J, leaving 10 bases between. The DNA of the CDR3 is TGCGCCAGCAGCTCGATACCAGACTACGAGCAGTACTTC. Translation: CASSSIPDYEQYF.

The sample holds one count of this clonotype. The chain recombines TRBV28 with TRBJ2-4; 9 nucleotides match TRBD2. V lost 5 bases and J lost 15; bases outside the gene matches: 23. CDR1 and CDR2 from the germline V gene are MDHEN and SYDVKM. The CDR3 length is 17 residues. The CDR3 DNA is TGTGCCAGCAGTCCCGTAGGTTCAGCGGGGGGACGGGCGGAAACGTACTTC. Its protein product is CASSPVGSAGGRAETYF.

This clonotype showed up many times. The chain couples TRBV7-2 to TRBJ2-2, with 14 nucleotides matching TRBD2. The V gene end was trimmed by 3 bases and the J gene end by 0 bases; junction bases not matched to a gene: 0. Germline-derived CDR1 and CDR2 are SGHTA and FQGNSA. The CDR3 runs 17 residues. CDR3 coding DNA: TGTGCCAGCAGCTTGGGACTAGCGGGGGCGAACACCGGGGAGCTGTTTTTT. Its translation is CASSLGLAGANTGELFF. Full variable domain (missing parts from reference TRBV7-2 and TRBJ2-2): GAGVSQSPSNKVTEKGKDVELRCDPISGHTALYWYRQSLGQGLEFLIYFQGNSAPDKSGLPSDRFSAERTGGSVSTLTIQRTQQEDSAVYLCASSLGLAGANTGELFFGEGSRLTVL.

This clonotype has ten or more counts. The chain has TRBV4-2 and TRBJ1-5, with D uncertain. V lost 0 bases and J 1 base, leaving 10 bases between the germline ends. Looked up from germline, CDR1 is LGHNA and CDR2 is YNFKEQ. The CDR3 is 16 residues long. For the CDR3, the DNA is TGTGCCAGCAGCCAAGAGGTGGGTGACAGCAATCAGCCCCAGCATTTT. Residues: CASSQEVGDSNQPQHF.

This clonotype was found a few times. The rearrangement joins TRBV3-1 to TRBJ2-3; 8 nucleotides agree with TRBD1. Germline V gene sequence: CDR1 LGHDT, CDR2 YNNKEL (reference sequence). V lost 3 bases, J lost 1 base, and 9 bases stayed unmatched. CDR3 length: 17 amino acids. CDR3 in DNA: TGTGCCAGCAGCCATCCCGGACAGGGAGTCCGCACAGATACGCAGTATTTT. It is translated as CASSHPGQGVRTDTQYF.

This clonotype was counted ten times or more. The rearrangement joins TRBV4-1 to TRBJ1-6, with TRBD1 identical over 7 bases. The V gene's germline CDR1 is MGHRA and CDR2 YSYEKL. The CDR3 totals 16 residues. V dropped 3 bases and J dropped 2; count of bases not matched to a gene: 4. The CDR3 region is CASSQWTGTYNSPLHF. In DNA, the CDR3 is TGCGCCAGCAGCCAGTGGACAGGAACCTATAATTCACCCCTCCACTTT.

This clonotype occurred many times. V usage is TRBV28 and J usage is TRBJ2-1; 8 bases map to TRBD1. V shed 5 bases, J shed 0 bases, and the junction held 18 bases outside the gene matches. This CDR3 has 20 amino acids. Germline V gives CDR1 MDHEN, CDR2 SYDVKM. This chain's CDR3 is CASSTNPGTGRKSSYNEQFF. DNA for the CDR3: TGTGCCAGCAGTACCAACCCCGGGACAGGTCGAAAAAGCTCCTACAATGAGCAGTTCTTC.

CDR3 protein: CASSTPGPPNTEAFF. The CDR3 bases are TGTGCCAGCAGTACACCCGGGCCACCGAACACTGAAGCTTTCTTT. The chain has TRBV28 and TRBJ1-1, with D unresolved. This CDR3 is built from 15 residues. Trimming stripped 5 bases from V and 1 base from J, with 14 bases between. The germline gives CDR1 MDHEN, CDR2 SYDVKM.

This clonotype has a handful of counts. The chain carries TRBV28 and TRBJ2-3, with D maybe TRBD1 (5 bases). V lost 8 bases and J lost 7, with 7 bases in between. Germline assignment: CDR1 MDHEN and CDR2 SYDVKM. The CDR3 contains 10 residues. In DNA, the CDR3 is TGTGCCAGCGGGGCTAATACGCAGTATTTT. Its protein is CASGANTQYF.

Ten or more counts support this clonotype. V usage is TRBV4-2 and J usage is TRBJ1-2; possible D gene TRBD1, 6 bases. The V end lost 1 base, the J end lost 0 bases, and 12 bases lay between the germline ends. CDR1 is LGHNA and CDR2 is YNFKEQ in the germline V gene. This CDR3 region has 16 residues. CDR3 sequence (DNA): TGTGCCAGCAGCCAAGCTGAGGGACAAGCTAACTATGGCTACACCTTC. This codes for CASSQAEGQANYGYTF.

This chain joins TRBV28 and TRBJ2-1; D perhaps matches TRBD2 (6 bases). Germline-derived CDR1 and CDR2 are MDHEN and SYDVKM. The CDR3 has 13 amino acids. Trimming cost V 8 bases and J 2 bases, with 10 bases left between them. For the CDR3, the DNA is TGTGCCAGCGCGGGACGGACCTACAATGAGCAGTTCTTC. Translating gives CASAGRTYNEQFF.

The chain couples TRBV5-8 to TRBJ2-2; TRBD1 is a possible D gene (5 bases). V gave up 5 bases and J gave up 1 base, with 15 bases separating them. CDR3 length: 16 residues. Germline lookup yields CDR1 SGHTS and CDR2 YDEGEE. CDR3: CASRIVRQQNTGELFF. CDR3 in DNA: TGTGCCAGCAGAATAGTAAGACAGCAGAACACCGGGGAGCTGTTTTTT.

This clonotype has a count of ten or more. The chain recombines TRBV5-1 with TRBJ2-2; a weak D match, TRBD2 (6 bases). The V end lost 1 base, the J end lost 4 bases, and 11 bases lay between the germline ends. This CDR3 contains 15 residues. Germline V CDR1 and CDR2: SGHRS, YFSETQ. CDR3 DNA: TGCGCCAGCAGCTTGTGGGACTTGGTCACCGGGGAGCTGTTTTTT. Its translation is CASSLWDLVTGELFF.

This clonotype has a count of ten or more. This chain joins TRBV7-8 and TRBJ1-5; weak D call: TRBD1 (6 bases). The germline CDR1 and CDR2 sequences are SGHVS and FQNEAQ. This CDR3 has 14 residues. V was trimmed by 5 bases and J by 5 bases, leaving 13 bases between them. In nucleotides, the CDR3 is TGTGCCAGCAGCCTAGGGGGGTTTTATCAGCCCCAGCATTTT. Amino acid sequence: CASSLGGFYQPQHF.

This clonotype showed up just a few times. The chain has TRBV5-1 and TRBJ1-1; 7 nucleotides align to TRBD1. This CDR3 contains 16 residues. Trimming cost V 2 bases and J 5 bases; bases outside gene matches: 12. The germline V gene has CDR1 SGHRS and CDR2 YFSETQ. CDR3 residues: CASSFSQGGKGTEAFF. DNA for the CDR3: TGCGCCAGCAGCTTTAGCCAGGGGGGTAAGGGGACTGAAGCTTTCTTT.